This is a list of T cell receptor beta chains from one sample in a study of cytotoxic CD8 clonotypes in ibrutinib-treated CLL. Sequencing was performed with immunoSEQ multiplex PCR; in TCRdb, only in-frame clones are kept and a portion is missing. Of around 310,000 clones listed, around four fifths are singletons. The sample here was PBMCs, taken before ibrutinib treatment. The receptors stem from a human donor with chronic lymphocytic leukemia. Both conserved end residues are part of each CDR3. The order of the fields is clone size, V gene, J gene, D gene, CDR3 protein, CDR3 DNA. The D gene is left open where the match is weak. Clone size, where shown, is once, few, many, or a class for clones that have expanded.

-	TRBV30	TRBJ2-1	TRBD1	CAWSETWDRGRDLSYNEQFF	TGTGCCTGGAGTGAGACCTGGGACAGGGGTCGGGATCTCTCCTACAATGAGCAGTTCTTC
-	TRBV9	TRBJ2-7	-	CASSVGSRSGHEQYF	TGTGCCAGCAGCGTAGGGAGCCGTTCTGGGCACGAGCAGTACTTC
-	TRBV18	TRBJ1-1	-	CASSPNYSNTEAFF	TGTGCCAGCTCACCGAACTACTCGAACACTGAAGCTTTCTTT
-	TRBV7-2	TRBJ2-1	-	CASSLVSGAVNEQFF	TGTGCCAGCAGCTTAGTCTCGGGAGCAGTCAATGAGCAGTTCTTC
-	TRBV5-6	TRBJ2-5	TRBD1	CASSTDRVWQETQYF	TGTGCCAGCAGCACCGACAGGGTTTGGCAAGAGACCCAGTACTTC
few	TRBV18	TRBJ1-4	TRBD1	CASSLGQDNEKLFF	TGTGCCAGCTCACTGGGACAGGATAATGAAAAACTGTTTTTT
-	TRBV18	TRBJ2-7	-	CASSPKTRYYEQYF	TGTGCCAGCTCACCAAAGACTAGGTACTACGAGCAGTACTTC
-	TRBV19	TRBJ2-6	TRBD1	CASSRVTGSSGANVLTF	TGTGCCAGTAGTAGAGTGACAGGGTCCTCTGGGGCCAACGTCCTGACTTTC
-	TRBV30	TRBJ1-3	-	CAWMGDSGNTIYF	TGTGCCTGGATGGGTGACTCTGGAAACACCATATATTTT
-	TRBV7-9	TRBJ2-7	TRBD1	CASSQPGQGRGYEQYF	TGTGCCAGCAGCCAGCCCGGACAGGGGAGAGGATACGAGCAGTACTTC
-	TRBV12-5	TRBJ1-1	TRBD1	CASGLRDRALAFF	TGTGCTAGTGGTCTCAGGGACAGGGCTTTAGCTTTCTTT
-	TRBV4-2	TRBJ1-2	TRBD1	CASSQDRGGNYGYTF	TGTGCCAGCAGCCAAGATCGAGGGGGCAACTATGGCTACACCTTC
-	TRBV28	TRBJ2-7	TRBD1	CASSLKRGQGTYEQYF	TGTGCCAGCAGTTTAAAACGGGGACAGGGGACCTACGAGCAGTACTTC
-	TRBV5-4	TRBJ2-5	TRBD2	CASSSSGGRETQYF	TGTGCCAGCAGCTCGAGCGGGGGCCGGGAGACCCAGTACTTC
-	TRBV5-1	TRBJ2-1	-	CASSPRLNSYNEQFF	TGCGCCAGCAGCCCAAGACTAAACTCCTACAATGAGCAGTTCTTC
few	TRBV7-9	TRBJ2-5	-	CASSTHRDETQYF	TGTGCCAGCAGCACCCACAGGGACGAGACCCAGTACTTC
-	TRBV7-9	TRBJ2-7	TRBD2	CASSPSRSGDYEQYF	TGTGCCAGCAGCCCGAGTCGTAGCGGGGACTACGAGCAGTACTTC
-	TRBV18	TRBJ2-5	-	CASSPRDPGETQYF	TGTGCCAGCTCACCACGGGATCCGGGAGAGACCCAGTACTTC
few	TRBV9	TRBJ1-2	TRBD1	CASSNTGVGYGYTF	TGTGCCAGCAGCAACACAGGGGTTGGCTATGGCTACACCTTC
-	TRBV19	TRBJ2-2	-	CASNRDRLAGGELFF	TGTGCCAGTAACCGGGACCGGCTGGCGGGCGGGGAGCTGTTTTTT
few	TRBV28	TRBJ1-3	TRBD1	CASSKGQGVGNTIYF	TGTGCCAGCAGTAAGGGACAGGGGGTTGGAAACACCATATATTTT
-	TRBV5-1	TRBJ2-7	-	CASSGAGYEQYF	TGCGCCAGTTCCGGGGCGGGCTACGAGCAGTACTTC
-	TRBV20-1	TRBJ2-7	TRBD2	CSASIAGKQYF	TGCAGTGCTAGCATAGCGGGCAAGCAGTACTTC
-	TRBV7-2	TRBJ2-7	TRBD1	CASSRYRGTTYEQYF	TGTGCCAGCAGCCGGTACAGGGGCACTACCTACGAGCAGTACTTC
-	TRBV6-1	TRBJ1-5	-	CASLGTRRYQPQHF	TGTGCCAGCCTAGGAACCAGAAGGTATCAGCCCCAGCATTTT
-	TRBV7-9	TRBJ2-3	-	CASSLVSSSIDTQYF	TGTGCCAGCAGCTTAGTGTCCTCGAGTATAGATACGCAGTATTTT
-	TRBV4-1	TRBJ2-7	TRBD2	CASSHRVSGRAVNDYEQYF	TGCGCCAGCAGCCATCGGGTTAGCGGGAGGGCCGTAAACGACTACGAGCAGTACTTC
-	TRBV5-1	TRBJ2-1	TRBD2	CASSPILAGAYNEQFF	TGCGCCAGCAGCCCAATCCTAGCGGGAGCTTACAATGAGCAGTTCTTC
-	TRBV25-1	TRBJ1-4	-	CASSVGVINEKLFF	TGTGCCAGCAGCGTTGGGGTCATTAATGAAAAACTGTTTTTT
-	TRBV9	TRBJ2-1	TRBD1	CASSAGQGMYNEQFF	TGTGCCAGCAGCGCAGGACAGGGAATGTACAATGAGCAGTTCTTC
-	TRBV28	TRBJ2-2	-	CASSLPSGHVANTGELFF	TGTGCCAGCAGTTTACCCTCCGGACACGTAGCGAACACCGGGGAGCTGTTTTTT
-	TRBV5-1	TRBJ2-1	-	CASSLPPSLHEQFF	TGCGCCAGCAGCCTCCCTCCTTCCCTACATGAGCAGTTCTTC
-	TRBV14	TRBJ2-7	-	CASSRAGSPYEQYF	TGTGCCAGCAGCCGGGCAGGGTCCCCCTACGAGCAGTACTTC
-	TRBV11-2	TRBJ1-4	-	CASSGRGLTNEKLFF	TGTGCCAGCAGCGGGCGAGGGTTGACTAATGAAAAACTGTTTTTT
few	TRBV7-9	TRBJ2-1	-	CASSLAAKAVQFF	TGTGCCAGCAGCTTAGCTGCGAAAGCAGTGCAGTTCTTC
-	TRBV9	TRBJ2-1	-	CASSVEWAGPLITEQFF	TGTGCCAGCAGCGTAGAGTGGGCGGGACCCCTAATCACTGAGCAGTTCTTC
-	TRBV18	TRBJ2-3	-	CASSPFSSTDTQYF	TGTGCCAGCTCACCATTCTCTTCCACAGATACGCAGTATTTT
once	TRBV4-1	TRBJ2-7	-	CASSQEVRRKGASEQYF	TGCGCCAGCAGCCAAGAAGTACGACGTAAGGGAGCCTCAGAGCAGTACTTC
-	TRBV9	TRBJ2-1	TRBD2	CASSVGTSSYNEQFF	TGTGCCAGCAGCGTAGGGACTAGCTCCTACAATGAGCAGTTCTTC